The next 27 T cell receptor beta chains were all read from a single sample in a study of T cells in localized non-small cell lung cancer. The method was immunoSEQ multiplex PCR; TCRdb's version includes in-frame clones alone and lacks a portion of them. The data hold tens of thousands of clones, with approximately 92% observed a single time. Source: peripheral blood, taken before any cancer treatment. The source of these receptors is a female donor of 60 years or more with stage I lung adenocarcinoma.

J is TRBJ1-3 and V is TRBV6-6; D is uncertain. Germline values: CDR1 MNHNY, CDR2 SVGAGI (reference sequence). The CDR3 runs to 15 residues. Trimming took off 3 bases at V and 0 bases at J, with 9 bases between the two ends. Written as DNA, the CDR3 is TGTGCCAGCAGTTATGAGGGTAACTCTGGAAACACCATATATTTT. It translates to CASSYEGNSGNTIYF.

The chain combines TRBV6-5 with TRBJ1-1; 8 bases are shared with TRBD1. CDR1 and CDR2 (germline): MNHEY, SVGAGI. Trimming at V came to 4 bases and at J to 1 base, leaving 8 bases not matched to a gene. This CDR3 region has 16 residues. The CDR3, as DNA: TGTGCCAGCAGTTTTTACCGGACAGGGCCGAACACTGAAGCTTTCTTT. Translating gives CASSFYRTGPNTEAFF.

The chain joins TRBV2 to TRBJ2-7; D call uncertain. The CDR3 has 13 residues. The V and J ends lost 5 bases and 4 bases respectively, with 12 bases between them. Germline V gene data show CDR1 as SNHLY and CDR2 as FYNNEI. The CDR3 sequence: CASSLAGTYEQYV. In DNA form, the CDR3 reads TGTGCCAGCAGTTTGGCCGGAACGTACGAGCAGTACGTC.

The J gene is TRBJ2-2, the V gene TRBV9; D gene unclear. Germline loops: CDR1 SGDLS, CDR2 YYNGEE. The CDR3 consists of 12 residues. Trimming pared 0 bases from V and 6 bases from J, leaving 3 bases between. For the CDR3, the DNA is TGTGCCAGCAGCGTAGAACCCGGGGAGCTGTTTTTT. It yields the protein CASSVEPGELFF.

The chain combines TRBV19 with TRBJ2-1; D possibly corresponds to TRBD2 (7 bases). Germline values: CDR1 LNHDA, CDR2 SQIVND (reference sequence). The CDR3 runs to 12 residues. Trimming shortened V by 8 bases and J by 14 bases, and 19 bases separated the two germline ends. The CDR3 nucleotides read TGTGCCAGTGATGGGGCGCGGGGGCCCAAGTTCTTC. Translated, it gives CASDGARGPKFF.

The V and J genes are TRBV5-4 and TRBJ2-2; D may correspond to TRBD1 or TRBD2 (6 bases each). Per the germline V gene, CDR1 is SGHNT and CDR2 is YYREEE (reference sequence). This CDR3 has 15 amino acids. V shed 2 bases and J shed 1 base, with 9 bases lying between them. The CDR3 reads CASSFGGGNTGELFF. The CDR3 DNA is TGTGCCAGCAGCTTTGGAGGGGGGAACACCGGGGAGCTGTTTTTT.

This clone was recorded once. This chain connects TRBV10-3 to TRBJ1-5; 9 bases line up with TRBD1. CDR3 length equals 15 residues. Germline loops: CDR1 ENHRY, CDR2 SYGVKD. The J segment lost 2 bases and the V segment lost 6 bases, leaving 5 bases of the junction unmatched. The CDR3 coding sequence is TGTGCCATCAGGGGACAGGGAGAAGGCAATCAGCCCCAGCATTTT. This encodes CAIRGQGEGNQPQHF.

The chain combines TRBV6-6 with TRBJ2-3; tentatively, D is TRBD2 (6 bases). Trimming removed 6 bases at V and 1 base at J, with 14 bases between. Germline V gene sequence: CDR1 MNHNY, CDR2 SVGAGI (reference sequence). The CDR3 contains 15 residues. In DNA form, the CDR3 reads TGTGCCAGCAGCTCCATCGGGGGAGGCACAGATACGCAGTATTTT. It yields the protein CASSSIGGGTDTQYF.

The gene calls are TRBV4-2 and TRBJ1-1; D unclear. Germline lookup yields CDR1 LGHNA and CDR2 YNFKEQ. Trimming took 1 base from V and 0 from J, leaving 9 bases between them. There are 15 residues in the CDR3. CDR3 DNA sequence: TGTGCCAGCAGCCAAGCACACCAGGTGAACACTGAAGCTTTCTTT. Protein product: CASSQAHQVNTEAFF.

The gene calls are TRBV4-2 and TRBJ2-7; the D gene could be TRBD1 or TRBD2 (5 bases each). V lost 1 base, J lost 2 bases, and 12 bases lay in between. This CDR3 has 15 residues. Germline lookup yields CDR1 LGHNA and CDR2 YNFKEQ. CDR3 bases: TGTGCCAGCAGCCAAGCCCCGGGACCGGCCTACGAGCAGTACTTC. Translation: CASSQAPGPAYEQYF.

The CDR3 DNA reads TGTGCCAGCAGCTTAGAGGCAGGGAGTCCCTACGAGCAGTACTTC. Translated, it gives CASSLEAGSPYEQYF. The chain has TRBV7-8 and TRBJ2-7; D is possibly TRBD1 or TRBD2 (5 bases each). Germline V lookup: CDR1 SGHVS, CDR2 FQNEAQ. There are 15 residues in the CDR3. The germline V and J ends were trimmed by 1 base and 2 bases, with 12 bases remaining between them.

The chain is built from TRBV5-5 and TRBJ1-6; 12 bases fit TRBD1. Germline assignment: CDR1 SGHKS and CDR2 YYEKEE (reference sequence). The CDR3 loop spans 16 amino acids. The trim removed 4 bases at V and 5 bases at J, leaving 4 bases unmatched. The CDR3 reads CASSQGQGADNSPLHF. The CDR3 DNA reads as TGTGCCAGCAGCCAGGGACAGGGGGCAGATAATTCACCCCTCCACTTT.

This clone was found once. The chain employs TRBV19 and TRBJ1-5; D may be TRBD1 (5 bases). CDR3 size: 16 residues. Trimming pared 6 bases from V and 3 bases from J, leaving 18 bases between. The germline gives CDR1 LNHDA, CDR2 SQIVND (reference sequence). The CDR3 here is CASSPTGGYNNQPQHF. CDR3 nucleotide sequence: TGTGCCAGTAGCCCCACGGGGGGGTATAACAATCAGCCCCAGCATTTT.

This chain uses TRBV10-3 with TRBJ2-5; possible D gene TRBD2, 5 bases. From germline, CDR1 is ENHRY and CDR2 SYGVKD. This CDR3 is built from 14 residues. The ends were cut back, 9 bases at V and 4 bases at J, with 18 bases in the middle. The DNA of the CDR3 is TGTGCCATATCGGGGATAAAGGGCGGAGAGACCCAGTACTTC. Its translation is CAISGIKGGETQYF.

V usage is TRBV7-3 and J usage is TRBJ2-6; a weak D match, TRBD2 (6 bases). Germline CDR1 is SGHTA and CDR2 is FQGTGA. This CDR3 is 17 amino acids long. V lost 3 bases to trimming and J lost 0 bases, with 12 bases between them. CDR3 bases: TGTGCCAGCAGCTTTCTTGGAGGGCTCTCTGGGGCCAACGTCCTGACTTTC. It encodes CASSFLGGLSGANVLTF.

The chain links TRBV27 to TRBJ1-4; D gene uncertain. The V gene's germline CDR1 is MNHEY and CDR2 SMNVEV (reference sequence). CDR3 length equals 15 residues. V lost 1 base, J lost 5 bases, and 11 bases lay in between. CDR3 in amino acids: CASSLWSGVNEKLFF. CDR3 sequence (DNA): TGTGCCAGCAGTTTATGGTCCGGGGTGAATGAAAAACTGTTTTTT.

CDR3 loop: CASSGTTGSGDTQYF. CDR3 coding DNA: TGCGCCAGCAGCGGTACGACAGGATCGGGGGATACGCAGTATTTT. The chain carries TRBV5-1 and TRBJ2-3, with D possibly TRBD1 on 6 matching bases. The germline CDR1 and CDR2 sequences are SGHRS and YFSETQ. This CDR3 region has 15 residues. V was cut by 4 bases and J by 6 bases, with 18 bases left in between.

The chain recombines TRBV18 with TRBJ1-2; 7 bases align to TRBD1. The CDR3 has 16 residues. V shed 3 bases and J 4 bases; nucleotides not matched to a gene: 11. Germline-derived CDR1 and CDR2 are KGHSH and LQKENI. The CDR3 region is CASSPPLAGGTYGYTF. The CDR3 bases are TGTGCCAGCTCACCCCCTTTGGCAGGGGGTACCTATGGCTACACCTTC.

The J gene is TRBJ1-6, the V gene TRBV5-6; D gene ambiguous. The V end was cut by 2 bases, the J end by 12 bases, with 9 bases between. The germline CDR1 and CDR2 sequences are SGHDT and YYEEEE. The CDR3 spans 12 residues. CDR3 region: CASSLGRRPLHF. For the CDR3, the DNA is TGTGCCAGCAGCTTAGGACGGAGACCCCTCCACTTT.

The gene calls are TRBV6-5 and TRBJ2-2, with 9 positions matching TRBD1. The CDR3 consists of 15 residues. With V trimmed by 6 bases and J by 1 base, 3 bases remained unmatched. Germline V lookup: CDR1 MNHEY, CDR2 SVGAGI. For the CDR3, the DNA is TGTGCCAGCAGCCTGGGACAGGGGAACACCGGGGAGCTGTTTTTT. Amino acids: CASSLGQGNTGELFF.

This chain links TRBV2 with TRBJ1-2; the D gene is possibly TRBD1 (5 bases). Germline-derived CDR1 and CDR2 are SNHLY and FYNNEI. V was pared by 1 base and J by 7 bases, with 10 bases between. The CDR3 spans 13 residues. The CDR3 coding sequence is TGTGCCAGCAGTGAAGACCAGGGAGGTGGCTACACCTTC. Translation: CASSEDQGGGYTF. Full variable domain (missing parts from reference TRBV2 and TRBJ1-2): EPEVTQTPSHQVTQMGQEVILRCVPISNHLYFYWYRQILGQKVEFLVSFYNNEISEKSEIFDDQFSVERPDGSNFTLKIRSTKLEDSAMYFCASSEDQGGGYTFGSGTRLTVV.

The chain combines TRBV7-2 with TRBJ2-1, with 7 bases matching TRBD2. Per the germline V gene, CDR1 is SGHTA and CDR2 is FQGNSA. The CDR3 is made up of 15 amino acids. The trim removed 0 bases at V and 4 bases at J, leaving 3 bases unmatched. CDR3 in amino acids: CASSLAAGEYNEQFF. In DNA form, the CDR3 reads TGTGCCAGCAGCTTAGCGGCGGGGGAGTACAATGAGCAGTTCTTC.

V and J are TRBV4-1 and TRBJ1-6, with a tentative D call TRBD1 (5 bases). The germline gives CDR1 MGHRA, CDR2 YSYEKL. The CDR3 runs 17 residues. The V end was cut by 2 bases, the J end by 2 bases, with 13 bases between. Here the CDR3 reads CASSQFPQGAYNSPLHF. The CDR3 DNA is TGCGCCAGCAGCCAATTCCCCCAGGGAGCCTATAATTCACCCCTCCACTTT.

This clone was counted only a few times. The genes are TRBV15 and TRBJ2-5; a weak D match, TRBD1 (6 bases). CDR3 length: 13 amino acids. Trimming left V 3 bases short and J 5 bases short, with 10 bases between. Germline loops: CDR1 LNHNV, CDR2 YYDKDF (reference sequence). Here the CDR3 DNA reads TGTGCCACCAGCAGGGGGGCAGGGGAGACCCAGTACTTC. This translates into CATSRGAGETQYF.

V is TRBV6-5 and J is TRBJ2-7; 8 nucleotides align to TRBD2. This CDR3 has 14 residues. V dropped 0 bases and J dropped 6; count of bases not matched to a gene: 4. Germline values: CDR1 MNHEY, CDR2 SVGAGI. In DNA form, the CDR3 reads TGTGCCAGCAGTTACTCGGGTAGCGGGGCCGAGCAGTACTTC. Protein sequence: CASSYSGSGAEQYF.

The chain employs TRBV15 and TRBJ1-2; D remains ambiguous. This CDR3 is 16 amino acids long. Deletions cut 0 bases from V and 2 bases from J, with 13 bases between. From germline, CDR1 is LNHNV and CDR2 YYDKDF (reference sequence). CDR3 residues: CATSRDIQRQNYGYTF. The CDR3, as DNA: TGTGCCACCAGCAGAGATATCCAGCGCCAGAACTATGGCTACACCTTC. The complete variable domain, with remaining parts taken from reference TRBV15 and TRBJ1-2, reads DAMVIQNPRYQVTQFGKPVTLSCSQTLNHNVMYWYQQKSSQAPKLLFHYYDKDFNNEADTPDNFQSRRPNTSFCFLDIRSPGLGDTAMYLCATSRDIQRQNYGYTFGSGTRLTVV.

The chain links TRBV9 to TRBJ1-2, with 9 bases identical to TRBD1. Losses at the gene ends were 4 bases for V and 1 base for J; bases not matched to a gene: 11. This CDR3 region has 17 residues. Germline V gene lookup returns CDR1 SGDLS and CDR2 YYNGEE. The CDR3 reads CASSREGTGRFNYGYTF. CDR3 DNA: TGTGCCAGCAGCAGAGAGGGGACAGGGCGCTTTAACTATGGCTACACCTTC.